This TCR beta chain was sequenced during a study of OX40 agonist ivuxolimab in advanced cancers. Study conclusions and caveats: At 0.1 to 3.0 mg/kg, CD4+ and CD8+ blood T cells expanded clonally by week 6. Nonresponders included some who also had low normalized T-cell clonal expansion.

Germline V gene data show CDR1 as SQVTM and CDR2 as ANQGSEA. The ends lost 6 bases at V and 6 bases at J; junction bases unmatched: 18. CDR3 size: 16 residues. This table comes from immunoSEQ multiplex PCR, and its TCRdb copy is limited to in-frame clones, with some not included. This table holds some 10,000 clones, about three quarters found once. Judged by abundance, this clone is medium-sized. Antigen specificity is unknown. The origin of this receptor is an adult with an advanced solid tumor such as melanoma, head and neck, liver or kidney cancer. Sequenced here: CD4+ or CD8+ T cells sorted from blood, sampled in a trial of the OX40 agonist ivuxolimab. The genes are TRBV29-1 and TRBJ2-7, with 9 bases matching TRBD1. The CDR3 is CSVKALGQGLAFEQYF. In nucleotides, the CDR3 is TGCAGCGTGAAGGCTCTAGGACAGGGGCTCGCCTTCGAGCAGTACTTC.